The clone carrying this T cell receptor (beta chain) was seen at least ten times. What it binds is unknown. Researchers attached unique molecular identifiers to individual cDNA molecules. TCRdb redid the calling of the 5' RACE reads with MiXCR, one entry per CDR3 protein. The sample has tens of thousands of distinct CDR3 sequences, roughly 4.5% seen once. This entry comes from a study of early T cells in non-severe SARS-CoV-2 infection. Study-wide context: Unsorted whole blood bulk RNA was sequenced, with unpaired chains.

V was clipped by 4 bases and J by 2 bases, with 15 bases between them. Germline loops: CDR1 MNHEY, CDR2 SMNVEV (reference sequence). CDR3 length: 16 residues. The study's findings and limits: Comparison of clonotypes with VDJdb favored anti-spike CD8 responses while missing private and CD4 specificities.

The source was whole blood, collected at baseline. This TCR was sampled from an adult who was a healthcare worker with PCR-confirmed SARS-CoV-2 infection or an uninfected control (not recorded which). This chain connects TRBV27 to TRBJ2-1; maybe TRBD2 (7 bases). In DNA form, the CDR3 reads TGTGCCAGCAGTTCCCAATCGCGGGGGCCCTACAATGAGCAGTTCTTC. It specifies CASSSQSRGPYNEQFF.